A selection of T cell receptor beta chains follows, all from one sample in a study of Ad26.COV2.S vaccination and SARS-CoV-2 variants. TCRdb's table, derived via immunoSEQ multiplex PCR, lists solely in-frame clones and lacks some. The table records around 400,000 clones, roughly 85% of them present only once. Material: peripheral blood, obtained in a trial of Ad26.COV2.S vaccine versus placebo. The origin of the receptors is a person aged 18 to 65 who received the Ad26.COV2.S COVID-19 vaccine or a placebo. CDR3s include the opening cysteine and the closing phenylalanine or tryptophan. D genes are given only for firm matches. Only part of the rows carry a size: once, few, many, or a class if the clone is expanded.

J: TRBJ1-1
D: -
V: TRBV3-1/TRBV3-2
size: few
DNA: TGTGCCAGCAGCCAAGGTTTATACGGCAGCACTGAAGCTTTCTTT
CDR3: CASSQGLYGSTEAFF

J: TRBJ2-1
D: -
V: TRBV6-5
size: -
DNA: TGTGCCAGCAGGGGTTACAATGAGCAGTTCTTC
CDR3: CASRGYNEQFF

J: TRBJ1-3
D: -
V: TRBV11-2
size: -
DNA: TGTGCCAGCAGCTTCGGCGGGGGTAGGGTAGGAAACACCATATATTTT
CDR3: CASSFGGGRVGNTIYF

J: TRBJ2-3
D: -
V: TRBV12-5
size: -
DNA: TGTGCTAGTGGTTTGGTACGGGACGGGGAGTACTTCACAGATACGCAGTATTTT
CDR3: CASGLVRDGEYFTDTQYF

J: TRBJ1-2
D: -
V: TRBV9
size: -
DNA: TGTGCCAGCAGCTCCGTGGGGTCCTACACTTCGTATGGCTACACCTTC
CDR3: CASSSVGSYTSYGYTF

J: TRBJ1-2
D: TRBD1
V: TRBV24-1
size: -
DNA: TGTGCCACCAGTGCCGGGACAGGGGGGATCTATGGCTACACCTTC
CDR3: CATSAGTGGIYGYTF

J: TRBJ2-2
D: -
V: TRBV19
size: -
DNA: TGTGCCAGTGAAGTCCGGGAATGGGGGGAGCTGTTTTTT
CDR3: CASEVREWGELFF

J: TRBJ2-1
D: -
V: TRBV5-1
size: -
DNA: TGCGCCAGCAGCTATATTAGGAATGAGCAGTTCTTC
CDR3: CASSYIRNEQFF

J: TRBJ2-2
D: TRBD2
V: TRBV12-5
size: -
DNA: TGTGCTAGTGGTACGGGACTAGCGGGAGTAGGCACCGGGGAGCTGTTTTTT
CDR3: CASGTGLAGVGTGELFF

J: TRBJ2-3
D: TRBD2
V: TRBV9
size: -
DNA: TGTGCCAGCAGCCCCCGTGGCGGGGGGGGCACAGATACGCAGTATTTT
CDR3: CASSPRGGGGTDTQYF

J: TRBJ2-7
D: -
V: TRBV19
size: few
DNA: TGTGCCAGTAGTATAGAAGGTTCCGGCTCCTACGAGCAGTACTTC
CDR3: CASSIEGSGSYEQYF

J: TRBJ2-3
D: TRBD2
V: TRBV7-3
size: -
DNA: TGTGCCAGCAGCTTAGGGACTACCACAGATACGCAGTATTTT
CDR3: CASSLGTTTDTQYF

J: TRBJ2-1
D: -
V: TRBV5-4
size: -
DNA: TGTGCCAGCAGCTGGAGGCCCATAAACAATGAGCAGTTCTTC
CDR3: CASSWRPINNEQFF

J: TRBJ1-2
D: -
V: TRBV12-3/TRBV12-4
size: few
DNA: TGTGCCAGCAGTTTGCAGGGCGTCTATGGCTACACCTTC
CDR3: CASSLQGVYGYTF

J: TRBJ2-6
D: -
V: TRBV6-1
size: -
DNA: TGTGCCAGCACCCTGACAGGCGCGGCCAACGTCCTGACTTTC
CDR3: CASTLTGAANVLTF

J: TRBJ1-6
D: TRBD1
V: TRBV19
size: once
DNA: TGTGCCAGTAGGCAAGGGACAGGGGCGATTTCACCCCTCCACTTT
CDR3: CASRQGTGAISPLHF

J: TRBJ2-7
D: TRBD2
V: TRBV5-4
size: -
DNA: TGTGCCAGCAGCTTGGGGGGGGGCTACGAGCAGTACTTC
CDR3: CASSLGGGYEQYF

J: TRBJ1-1
D: -
V: TRBV13
size: -
DNA: TGTGCCAGCAGCTCAGGGCCGGACGGGGACACTGAAGCTTTCTTT
CDR3: CASSSGPDGDTEAFF

J: TRBJ1-3
D: -
V: TRBV5-6
size: -
DNA: TGTGCCAGCAGCCAGACAGGTTCCAGAAACACCATATATTTT
CDR3: CASSQTGSRNTIYF

J: TRBJ1-6
D: -
V: TRBV10-3
size: -
DNA: TGTGCCATCAGTGAAGGGGTATCACATTCACCCCTCCACTTT
CDR3: CAISEGVSHSPLHF

J: TRBJ2-5
D: -
V: TRBV27
size: -
DNA: TGTGCCAGCAGTCTATCACATCGGCGGGCCACACAAGAGACCCAGTACTTC
CDR3: CASSLSHRRATQETQYF

J: TRBJ2-7
D: -
V: TRBV6-5
size: -
DNA: TGTGCCAGCAGGAAGGGGGCCTACGAGCAGTACTTC
CDR3: CASRKGAYEQYF

J: TRBJ1-2
D: -
V: TRBV4-3
size: once
DNA: TGCGCCAGCAGCCAAGACGCGCGGGAAGGCTACACCTTC
CDR3: CASSQDAREGYTF

J: TRBJ1-3
D: TRBD1
V: TRBV27
size: -
DNA: TGTGCCAGCAGTTTTTCAGCAGGGGGAGGAAACACCATATATTTT
CDR3: CASSFSAGGGNTIYF

J: TRBJ1-4
D: -
V: TRBV20-1
size: few
DNA: TGCAGTGCACCCCGGGAAAAACTGTTTTTT
CDR3: CSAPREKLFF

J: TRBJ1-3
D: TRBD1
V: TRBV18
size: few
DNA: TGTGCCAGCTCGCCATACAGGGGGGCGGACGGAAACACCATATATTTT
CDR3: CASSPYRGADGNTIYF

J: TRBJ1-2
D: -
V: TRBV14
size: -
DNA: TGTGCCAGCAGTCTGGGACTGGGGTATGGCTACACCTTC
CDR3: CASSLGLGYGYTF

J: TRBJ2-7
D: -
V: TRBV14
size: -
DNA: TGTGCCAGCAGCCAGGGGTCGGGGGCTTACGAGCAGTACTTC
CDR3: CASSQGSGAYEQYF

J: TRBJ1-2
D: -
V: TRBV29-1
size: -
DNA: TGCAGCGTGCGGAAAGAGAATAACTATGGCTACACCTTC
CDR3: CSVRKENNYGYTF

J: TRBJ2-1
D: TRBD2
V: TRBV2
size: -
DNA: TGTGCCAGCTCTAGGACTAGCGGACGTTACAATGAGCAGTTCTTC
CDR3: CASSRTSGRYNEQFF

J: TRBJ1-3
D: -
V: TRBV7-9
size: -
DNA: TGTGCCAGCAGCTTTGGTGGAAACACCATATATTTT
CDR3: CASSFGGNTIYF

J: TRBJ2-2
D: -
V: TRBV7-9
size: -
DNA: TGTGCCAGCAGCTCGTTAGACCCCACCGGGGAGCTGTTTTTT
CDR3: CASSSLDPTGELFF

J: TRBJ1-3
D: -
V: TRBV11-3
size: -
DNA: TGTGCCAGCCGCGATGGTAGAAACACCATATATTTT
CDR3: CASRDGRNTIYF

J: TRBJ1-1
D: -
V: TRBV5-1
size: -
DNA: TGCGCCAGCAGCTTGGAAGGGGTCGCGAACACTGAAGCTTTCTTT
CDR3: CASSLEGVANTEAFF

J: TRBJ2-5
D: -
V: TRBV29-1
size: -
DNA: TGCAGCGTTGGTTTACAGACGGACGCCCAGTACTTC
CDR3: CSVGLQTDAQYF

J: TRBJ2-6
D: -
V: TRBV25-1
size: -
DNA: TGTGCCAGCATCTTATCCCGGGGAGGGGCCAACGTCCTGACTTTC
CDR3: CASILSRGGANVLTF

J: TRBJ2-5
D: TRBD1
V: TRBV2
size: -
DNA: TGTGCCAGCAGTAAAGAGAGAGGGGGCTCGACCCAGTACTTC
CDR3: CASSKERGGSTQYF

J: TRBJ1-2
D: TRBD1
V: TRBV7-3
size: -
DNA: TGTGCCAGCAGCGCCCGGACAGGGGGCTATGATGGCTACACCTTC
CDR3: CASSARTGGYDGYTF

J: TRBJ2-3
D: -
V: TRBV6-5
size: -
DNA: TGTGCCAGCAGCCCGGCGTCAAGGGCAGATACGCAGTATTTT
CDR3: CASSPASRADTQYF

J: TRBJ1-1
D: -
V: TRBV15
size: -
DNA: TGTGCCACCAGCAGAGATTTAGATAACACTGAAGCTTTCTTT
CDR3: CATSRDLDNTEAFF

J: TRBJ2-5
D: TRBD2
V: TRBV5-1
size: few
DNA: TGCGCCAGCAGCCTCCCCGTTCTAGCGGGGAAAGAGACCCAGTACTTC
CDR3: CASSLPVLAGKETQYF

J: TRBJ2-3
D: -
V: TRBV9
size: -
DNA: TGTGCCAGCAGCGTAGAGGGAATGCCAGATACGCAGTATTTT
CDR3: CASSVEGMPDTQYF

J: TRBJ1-2
D: -
V: TRBV19
size: few
DNA: TGTGCCAGTAGTATAAGAGGGAATGGCTACACCTTC
CDR3: CASSIRGNGYTF

J: TRBJ1-5
D: -
V: TRBV4-2
size: -
DNA: TGTGCCAGCAGCCAAGATAGGAAACAGATGAATCAGCCCCAGCATTTT
CDR3: CASSQDRKQMNQPQHF

J: TRBJ2-1
D: TRBD2
V: TRBV7-2
size: -
DNA: TGTGCCAGCAGCTTGCTAGCGGGCCACTACAATGAGCAGTTCTTC
CDR3: CASSLLAGHYNEQFF

J: TRBJ1-5
D: -
V: TRBV19
size: -
DNA: TGTGCCAGTAGTAAGCCATCGGGTTGGGGCAATCAGCCCCAGCATTTT
CDR3: CASSKPSGWGNQPQHF

J: TRBJ1-4
D: -
V: TRBV10-3
size: -
DNA: TGTGCCACCCAGAAACCCGGGGAAGAAAAACTGTTTTTT
CDR3: CATQKPGEEKLFF

J: TRBJ1-2
D: -
V: TRBV29-1
size: -
DNA: TGCAGCGTTAAGGGGTGGGGAGACGGCTACACCTTC
CDR3: CSVKGWGDGYTF

J: TRBJ2-4
D: TRBD2
V: TRBV6-5
size: -
DNA: TGTGCCAGCAGTTCACCGACTAGCGGGAACATTCAGTACTTC
CDR3: CASSSPTSGNIQYF